Listed here are 18 T cell receptor beta chains from one sample, sequenced in a study of read filtering for tumor transcriptome and immune sequencing. From about 0.4 ug of RNA, a library with molecular barcoded alpha/delta and beta/gamma adaptors was made. TCRdb used MiXCR to reprocess the reads, holding one entry per CDR3 protein. The sample consists of more than 45,000 distinct CDR3 sequences, 9% to 15% of them appearing once. The specimen sequenced was a population of CD138-negative cells sorted from bone marrow. These TCRs come from a donor aged 40 or older with multiple myeloma.

The table lists this clonotype with a few counts. Here the CDR3 DNA reads TGTGCCAGCTCAACACGGGCAATGAGCTCCTACAATGAGCAGTTCTTC. It is translated as CASSTRAMSSYNEQFF. This chain joins TRBV18 and TRBJ2-1; D unclear. There are 16 residues in the CDR3. The germline V gene has CDR1 KGHSH and CDR2 LQKENI. Trimming took off 5 bases at V and 0 bases at J, with 14 bases between the two ends.

This clonotype was observed at least ten times. The chain carries TRBV7-3 and TRBJ2-7; the D gene is possibly TRBD1 (6 bases). Germline values: CDR1 SGHTA, CDR2 FQGTGA. V shed 3 bases and J shed 7 bases, with 13 bases lying between them. This CDR3 is 13 amino acids long. The CDR3 reads CASSLIQGWEQYF. For the CDR3, the DNA is TGTGCCAGCAGCTTGATACAGGGATGGGAGCAGTACTTC.

This clonotype was seen a handful of times. The chain couples TRBV9 to TRBJ1-2, with 9 bases identical to TRBD1. The V segment lost 3 bases and the J segment 3 bases; nucleotides outside the gene matches: 3. The CDR3 is made up of 14 amino acids. Germline CDR1 reads SGDLS; CDR2 reads YYNGEE. CDR3 DNA sequence: TGTGCCAGCAGCGGGGGACAGGGCTACTATGGCTACACCTTC. The encoded protein is CASSGGQGYYGYTF.

This clonotype was detected once. One base away lies a much larger clone, so this may be a sequencing read error. The J gene is TRBJ2-5, the V gene TRBV10-3; 7 bases are shared with TRBD1. Trimming removed 6 bases from V and 5 bases from J; junction bases left unmatched: 9. Germline V gives CDR1 ENHRY, CDR2 SYGVKD. This CDR3 region has 14 residues. DNA for the CDR3: TGTGCCATCAGAGGGGCAGGGGGTTTGGAGACCCAGTACTTC. Translation gives CAIRGAGGLETQYF.

The sample holds many counts of this clonotype. The rearrangement uses TRBV20-1 and TRBJ1-1; TRBD1 might be the D (5 bases). V shed 6 bases and J shed 1 base, with 9 bases lying between them. The CDR3 extends over 12 amino acids. Per the germline V gene, CDR1 is DFQATT and CDR2 is SNEGSKA (reference sequence). The CDR3 is CSARQPNTEAFF. CDR3 sequence (DNA): TGCAGTGCCAGACAGCCGAACACTGAAGCTTTCTTT.

A word on this clonotype: This may be a read error, as it is one base from a much larger clone. V usage is TRBV27 and J usage is TRBJ2-7; weak D call: TRBD1 (5 bases). The CDR3 extends over 15 amino acids. From germline, CDR1 is MNHEY and CDR2 SMNVEV (reference sequence). The CDR3 is CAGSLQAIEPYEQYF. Written as DNA, the CDR3 is TGTGCCGGCAGCCTACAGGCGATCGAGCCCTACGAGCAGTACTTC.

This clonotype was counted ten times or more. The CDR3 DNA reads TGCAGCGTCCGCATGGGGACCTTTTCCTACGAGCAGTACTTC. Translation: CSVRMGTFSYEQYF. This rearrangement joins TRBV29-1 to TRBJ2-7, with D possibly being TRBD1 or TRBD2 (5 bases each). V lost 6 bases, J lost 1 base, and 16 bases lay in between. Germline V CDR1 and CDR2: SQVTM, ANQGSEA. The length of the CDR3 is 14 residues.

This clonotype was picked up many times. The CDR3 region has the DNA TGCGCCAGCAGCCCCGGGGGTCCGGACATCAACACTGAAGCTTTCTTT. This translates into CASSPGGPDINTEAFF. V gene TRBV5-1 combines with J gene TRBJ1-1; possibly TRBD1 for D (5 bases). CDR3 size: 16 residues. Germline V gene data show CDR1 as SGHRS and CDR2 as YFSETQ. Trimming shortened V by 4 bases and J by 2 bases, and 18 bases separated the two germline ends.

At least ten counts were recorded for this clonotype. CDR3 residues: CASSPQHSAYEQYF. CDR3 in DNA: TGTGCCAGCAGTCCTCAACACTCAGCCTACGAGCAGTACTTC. V and J are TRBV12-3 or TRBV12-4 and TRBJ2-7; no clear D. The germline V and J ends were trimmed by 5 bases and 2 bases, with 13 bases remaining between them. CDR3 size: 14 residues.

This clonotype was counted ten times or more. The rearrangement links TRBV3-1 to TRBJ2-3, with unresolved D. V lost 4 bases, J lost 2 bases, and 10 bases lay in between. This CDR3 is built from 14 residues. Germline V lookup: CDR1 LGHDT, CDR2 YNNKEL (reference sequence). The CDR3 loop is CASSPRGVTDTQYF. The CDR3 coding sequence is TGTGCCAGCAGCCCAAGAGGCGTCACAGATACGCAGTATTTT.

As for this clonotype: At one end the junction does not follow the germline gene, possibly because of a read error. V is TRBV29-1 and J is TRBJ1-4; D is undetermined. This CDR3 is 13 amino acids long. Germline lookup yields CDR1 SQVTM and CDR2 ANQGSEA. The CDR3 nucleotides are TGCAGCGTTGTGTTCCGGTTGGGTGAAAAACGGTTTTTT. Encoded protein: CSVVFRLGEKRFF.

This clonotype was observed a few times. The CDR3 nucleotides read TGCGCCAGCAGCGTCGGGACAGTGAGCACAGATACGCAGTATTTT. Translated: CASSVGTVSTDTQYF. The rearrangement joins TRBV5-1 to TRBJ2-3; 7 bases agree with TRBD1. V dropped 4 bases and J dropped 0; count of bases not matched to a gene: 5. The CDR3 totals 15 residues. CDR1 is SGHRS and CDR2 is YFSETQ in the germline V gene.

In its sample, this clonotype was seen many times. The rearrangement uses TRBV29-1 and TRBJ1-2; D uncertain. Germline values: CDR1 SQVTM, CDR2 ANQGSEA. V was shortened by 4 bases and J by 0 bases, with 9 bases between the two germline ends. This CDR3 has 13 residues. The CDR3 sequence: CSVVPPTNYGYTF. The CDR3 DNA sequence: TGCAGCGTTGTCCCCCCTACTAACTATGGCTACACCTTC.

This clonotype came up many times. The J gene is TRBJ1-6, the V gene TRBV7-9, with D perhaps matching TRBD1 (5 bases). This CDR3 spans 15 amino acids. Trimming took 1 base from V and 9 from J, leaving 13 bases between them. CDR1 and CDR2 from the germline V gene are SEHNR and FQNEAQ (reference sequence). CDR3 in DNA: TGTGCCAGCAGCTTAGTGCGGGGCTTCGGTTCACCCCTCCACTTT. Translation: CASSLVRGFGSPLHF.

This clonotype was counted only a few times. This CDR3 is missing its conserved last phenylalanine or tryptophan, likely due to a read error. The chain employs TRBV30 and TRBJ1-1; unclear D gene. Per germline, CDR1 GTSNPN and CDR2 SVGIG (reference sequence). The CDR3 is 13 amino acids. CDR3 coding DNA: TGCGCCTGGAGTCAAGGGCCTAACACTGAAGCTTTCCTT. It translates to CAWSQGPNTEAFL.

This chain uses TRBV3-1 with TRBJ2-3; D is possibly TRBD1 (7 bases). The CDR3 covers 19 residues. Germline CDR1 LGHDT, CDR2 YNNKEL (reference sequence). Deletions cut 5 bases from V and 1 base from J, with 25 bases between. Here the CDR3 reads CASSFPRGAGWLGTDTQYF. Written as DNA, the CDR3 is TGTGCCAGCAGCTTCCCCAGGGGGGCGGGGTGGCTGGGCACAGATACGCAGTATTTT.

Ten or more counts support this clonotype. The chain employs TRBV3-1 and TRBJ1-2; TRBD1 matches at 11 bases. The CDR3 has 13 amino acids. Germline V CDR1 and CDR2: LGHDT, YNNKEL (reference sequence). The V and J ends lost 4 bases and 6 bases, in that order; junction bases with no gene match: 1. This CDR3 reads CASSRTGGDGYTF. In nucleotides, the CDR3 is TGTGCCAGCAGCCGGACAGGGGGCGATGGCTACACCTTC.

Comments on this clonotype: A clone one base away is much larger, so this may be a read error. The CDR3 carries no conserved terminal phenylalanine or tryptophan, so it likely arises from a read error. This sequence joins TRBV7-8 and TRBJ2-7; a weak D match, TRBD2 (5 bases). CDR1 and CDR2 (germline): SGHVS, FQNEAQ. V shed 2 bases and J shed 0 bases, with 8 bases lying between them. The CDR3 is 14 amino acids. The CDR3 region has the DNA TGTGCCAGCAGCTTATCCGGGGACTCCTACGAGCAGTACTCC. Protein sequence: CASSLSGDSYEQYS.